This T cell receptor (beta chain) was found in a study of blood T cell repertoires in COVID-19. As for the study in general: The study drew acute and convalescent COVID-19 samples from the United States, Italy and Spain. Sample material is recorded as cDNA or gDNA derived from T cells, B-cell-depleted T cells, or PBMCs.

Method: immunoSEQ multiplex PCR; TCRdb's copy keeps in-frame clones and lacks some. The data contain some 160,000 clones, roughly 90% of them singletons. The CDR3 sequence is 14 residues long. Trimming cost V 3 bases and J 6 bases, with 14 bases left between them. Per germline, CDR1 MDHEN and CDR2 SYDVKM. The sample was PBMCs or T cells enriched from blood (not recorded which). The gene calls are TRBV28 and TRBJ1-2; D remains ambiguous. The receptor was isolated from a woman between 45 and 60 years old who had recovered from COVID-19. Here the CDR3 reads CASSFRGIGDGYTF. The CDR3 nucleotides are TGTGCCAGCAGTTTCCGCGGTATAGGCGATGGCTACACCTTC.